Described below is a single T cell receptor (beta chain) sequence and its context. These data belong to a study of immune evolution from preneoplasia to lung adenocarcinoma. This CDR3 is 13 amino acids long. The V gene's germline CDR1 is LNHDA and CDR2 SQIVND (reference sequence). V lost 5 bases and J lost 8, with 12 bases in between. TCRdb keeps only in-frame clones here, not all; method: immunoSEQ multiplex PCR. This table has some 5,600 clones, 70% to 85% appearing once. Sequenced material: FFPE lung adenocarcinoma in situ tissue. The TCR sequence derives from a person aged 60-80 years with lung adenocarcinoma. This rearrangement joins TRBV19 to TRBJ2-2; D perhaps matches TRBD2 (5 bases). In DNA, the CDR3 is TGTGCCAGTAGTCTACCTAGCTCTGGGGAGCTGTTTTTT. Amino acid sequence: CASSLPSSGELFF. The full variable domain, in which reference TRBV19 and TRBJ2-2 provide the parts outside the CDR3, is DGGITQSPKYLFRKEGQNVTLSCEQNLNHDAMYWYRQDPGQGLRLIYYSQIVNDFQKGDIAEGYSVSREKKESFPLTVTSAQKNPTAFYLCASSLPSSGELFFGEGSRLTVL.